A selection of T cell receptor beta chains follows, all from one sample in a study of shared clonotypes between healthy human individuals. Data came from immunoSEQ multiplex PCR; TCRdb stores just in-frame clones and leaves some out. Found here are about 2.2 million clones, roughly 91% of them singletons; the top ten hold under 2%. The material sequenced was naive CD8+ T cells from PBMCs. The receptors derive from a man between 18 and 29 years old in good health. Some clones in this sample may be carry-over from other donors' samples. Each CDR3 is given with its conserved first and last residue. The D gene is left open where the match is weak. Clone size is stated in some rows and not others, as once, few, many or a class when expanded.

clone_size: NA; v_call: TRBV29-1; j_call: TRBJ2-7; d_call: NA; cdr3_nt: TGCAGCGTTTTGAGAGGGAGCTCCTACGAGCAGTACTTC; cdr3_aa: CSVLRGSSYEQYF
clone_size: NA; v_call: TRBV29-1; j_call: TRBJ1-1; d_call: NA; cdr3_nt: TGCAGCGTTGTTGCGGGGTTATTTGAAGCTTTCTTT; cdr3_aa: CSVVAGLFEAFF
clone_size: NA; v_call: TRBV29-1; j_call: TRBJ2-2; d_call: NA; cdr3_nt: TGCAGCGGGGCAGGGGTGGACACCGGGGAGCTGTTTTTT; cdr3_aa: CSGAGVDTGELFF
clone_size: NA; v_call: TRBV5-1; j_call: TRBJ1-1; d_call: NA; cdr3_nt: TGCGCCAGCAGCTTGGCAGGGGATGTGAGAGACACTGAAGCTTTCTTT; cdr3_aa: CASSLAGDVRDTEAFF
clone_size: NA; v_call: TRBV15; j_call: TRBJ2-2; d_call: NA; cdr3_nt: TGTGCCACCAGCAGAGACAGAAACACCGGGGAGCTGTTTTTT; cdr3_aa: CATSRDRNTGELFF
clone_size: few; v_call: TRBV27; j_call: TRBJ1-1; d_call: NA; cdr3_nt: TGTGCCAGCAGTTTCGGAGGGGGGGAAGCTTTCTTT; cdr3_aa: CASSFGGGEAFF
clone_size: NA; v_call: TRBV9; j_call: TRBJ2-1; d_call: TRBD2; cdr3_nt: TGTGCCAGCAGCGTAGGGTCCGCGGGAGTGTACAATGAGCAGTTCTTC; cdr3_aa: CASSVGSAGVYNEQFF
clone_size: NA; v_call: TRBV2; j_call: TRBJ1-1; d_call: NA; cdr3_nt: TGTGCCAGCAGTGAAGCGCCCGGGATGAACACTGAAGCTTTCTTT; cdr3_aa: CASSEAPGMNTEAFF
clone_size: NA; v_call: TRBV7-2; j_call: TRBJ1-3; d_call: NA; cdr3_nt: TGTGCCAGCAGCCGTCCCGGGCACAACAGAAACACCATATATTTT; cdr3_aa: CASSRPGHNRNTIYF
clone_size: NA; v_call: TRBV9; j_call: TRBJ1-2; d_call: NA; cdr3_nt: TGTGCCAGCAGCGTCCAGCCTAACTATGGCTACACCTTC; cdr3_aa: CASSVQPNYGYTF
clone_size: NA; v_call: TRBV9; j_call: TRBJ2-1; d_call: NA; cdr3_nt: TGTGCCAGCAGCGTATTATTCGGAGGGGTCTCCTACAATGAGCAGTTCTTC; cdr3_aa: CASSVLFGGVSYNEQFF
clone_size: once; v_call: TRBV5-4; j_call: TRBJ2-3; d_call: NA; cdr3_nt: TGTGCCAGCAGCGGACGGGACACAGATACGCAGTATTTT; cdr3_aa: CASSGRDTDTQYF
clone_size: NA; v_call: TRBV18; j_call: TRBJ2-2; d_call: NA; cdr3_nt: TGTGCCAGCTCAGTTTTCCCGAACACCGGGGAGCTGTTTTTT; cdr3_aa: CASSVFPNTGELFF
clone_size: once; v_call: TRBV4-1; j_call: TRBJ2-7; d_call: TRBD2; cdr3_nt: TGCGCCAGCAGCCTACTAGCGGGCTCCTACGAGCAGTACTTC; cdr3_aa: CASSLLAGSYEQYF
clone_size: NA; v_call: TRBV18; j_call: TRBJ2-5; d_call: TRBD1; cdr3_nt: TGTGCCAGCTCAAAAAGGGACAGGGAAGAGACCCAGTACTTC; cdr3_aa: CASSKRDREETQYF
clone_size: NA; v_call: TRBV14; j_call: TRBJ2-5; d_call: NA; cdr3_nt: TGTGCCAGCAGCCAACTATATGAAACGGAGACCCAGTACTTC; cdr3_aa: CASSQLYETETQYF
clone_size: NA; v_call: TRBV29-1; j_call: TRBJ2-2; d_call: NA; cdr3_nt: TGCAGCGTTGAATCCGGGTATCACGGGGAGCTGTTTTTT; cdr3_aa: CSVESGYHGELFF
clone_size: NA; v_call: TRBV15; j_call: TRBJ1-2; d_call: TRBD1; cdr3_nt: TGTGCCACCAGCAGAACCGGGACAGGGGTAGGCTACACCTTC; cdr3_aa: CATSRTGTGVGYTF
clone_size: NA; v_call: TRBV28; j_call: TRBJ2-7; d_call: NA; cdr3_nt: TGTGCCAGCAGCGCCTACTCCTACGAGCAGTACTTC; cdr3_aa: CASSAYSYEQYF
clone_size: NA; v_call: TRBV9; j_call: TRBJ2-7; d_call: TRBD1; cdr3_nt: TGTGCCAGCAGCGTGGACAGGGGAAACTACGAGCAGTACTTC; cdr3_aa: CASSVDRGNYEQYF
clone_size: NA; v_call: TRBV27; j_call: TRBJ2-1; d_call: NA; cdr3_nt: TGTGCCAGCAGATCCCCCCCCTCGCTAAATGAGCAGTTCTTC; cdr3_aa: CASRSPPSLNEQFF
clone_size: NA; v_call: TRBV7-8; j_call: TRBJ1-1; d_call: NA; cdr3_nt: TGTGCCAGCTCGATCCCACAGGGAAGTATGAACACTGAAGCTTTCTTT; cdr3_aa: CASSIPQGSMNTEAFF
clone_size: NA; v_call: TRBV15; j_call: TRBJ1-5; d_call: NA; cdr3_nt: TGTGCCACCGCGGAGGGGGGCAATCAGCCCCAGCATTTT; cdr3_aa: CATAEGGNQPQHF
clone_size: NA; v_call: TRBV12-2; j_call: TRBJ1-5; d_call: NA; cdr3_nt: TGTGCAAGTCGCTATCGGACCAACTCGAGAGGCAATCAGCCCCAGCATTTT; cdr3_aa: CASRYRTNSRGNQPQHF
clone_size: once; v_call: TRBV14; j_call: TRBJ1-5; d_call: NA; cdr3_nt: TGTGCCAGCAGCCCAAAGGGGCGTCGGCAGGGAAATGGGGTCATACGATCCAATCAGCCCCAGCATTTT; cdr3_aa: CASSPKGRRQGNGVIRSNQPQHF
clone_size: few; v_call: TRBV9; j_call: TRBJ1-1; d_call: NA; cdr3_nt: TGTGCCAGCAGCGTAGGAGGAAAACTTATGAACACTGAAGCTTTCTTT; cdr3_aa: CASSVGGKLMNTEAFF
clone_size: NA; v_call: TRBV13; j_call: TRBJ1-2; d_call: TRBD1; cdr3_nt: TGTGCCAGCAGCTCGAATCCGGGACAGGGGCTCTATGGCTACACCTTC; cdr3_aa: CASSSNPGQGLYGYTF
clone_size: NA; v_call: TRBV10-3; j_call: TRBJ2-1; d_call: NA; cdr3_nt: TGTGCCATCAGCGATGCCCACAATGAGCAGTTCTTC; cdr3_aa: CAISDAHNEQFF
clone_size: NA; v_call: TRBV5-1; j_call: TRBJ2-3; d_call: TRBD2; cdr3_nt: TGCGCCAGCAGCTTGGCCGTTAGCGGGACAGATACGCAGTATTTT; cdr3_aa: CASSLAVSGTDTQYF
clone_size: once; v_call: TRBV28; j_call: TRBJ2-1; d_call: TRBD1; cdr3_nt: TGTGCCAGCAGCCCCCCCGGACCGGGGACAGGGGCGAAGGATGAGCAGTTCTTC; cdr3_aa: CASSPPGPGTGAKDEQFF
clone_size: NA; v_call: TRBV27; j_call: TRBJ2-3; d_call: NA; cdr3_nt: TGTGCCAGCAGTTTAAGTGCGATTGGGCGGGATACGCAGTATTTT; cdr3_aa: CASSLSAIGRDTQYF
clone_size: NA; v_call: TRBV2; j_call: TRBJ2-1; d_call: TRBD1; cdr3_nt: TGTGCCAGCAGACTCCAGTCAGGGGGCACCTACAATGAGCAGTTCTTC; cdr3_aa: CASRLQSGGTYNEQFF
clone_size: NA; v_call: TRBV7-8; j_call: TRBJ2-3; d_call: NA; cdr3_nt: TGTGCCAGCAGCGGATACTCGCAGTATTTT; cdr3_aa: CASSGYSQYF
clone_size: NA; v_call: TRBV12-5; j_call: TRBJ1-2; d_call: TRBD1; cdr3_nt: TGTGCTAGTACGCCCGGGACAGACTATGGCTACACCTTC; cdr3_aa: CASTPGTDYGYTF
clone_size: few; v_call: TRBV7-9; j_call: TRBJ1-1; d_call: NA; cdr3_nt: TGTGCCAGCAGCTTCACTGAAGCTTTCTTT; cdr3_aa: CASSFTEAFF
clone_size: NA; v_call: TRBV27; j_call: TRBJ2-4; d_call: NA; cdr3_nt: TGTGCCAGCAGGTCCCTAACCAAAAACATTCAGTACTTC; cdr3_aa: CASRSLTKNIQYF
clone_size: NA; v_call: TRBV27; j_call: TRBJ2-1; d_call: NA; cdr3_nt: TGTGCCAGCACTAAACTGCCCGTGGGTTACAATGAGCAGTTCTTC; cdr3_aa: CASTKLPVGYNEQFF